This T cell receptor (beta chain) was sequenced during a study of shared clonotypes between healthy human individuals. Naive-designated CD8 cells lacked CD45RO, were positively enriched for CCR7, and omitted terminally differentiated effector memory CD45RA+ cells. Germline V gene sequence: CDR1 KGHSH, CDR2 LQKENI. V lost 3 bases and J lost 1, with 15 bases in between. CDR3 length: 17 amino acids. Method: immunoSEQ multiplex PCR; TCRdb's copy keeps in-frame clones and lacks some. The data contain roughly 2.1 million clones, 85% to 95% of them seen just once; the ten biggest clones take up more than 1.5%.

The sequencing input was naive CD8+ T cells from PBMCs. This clonotype originated in a young man in good health. Some clones in this sample may be carry-over from other donors' samples. The chain couples TRBV18 to TRBJ2-2; D not certain. CDR3 region: CASSPRAVARNTGELFF. CDR3 DNA: TGTGCCAGCTCACCGCGCGCGGTCGCGAGGAACACCGGGGAGCTGTTTTTT.